The rows below give T cell receptor beta chains drawn from one sample of a study of sequential checkpoint blockade in melanoma. Generated by immunoSEQ multiplex PCR, the TCRdb table keeps only in-frame clones and is missing some. The repertoire includes under 13,000 clones, 50% to 65% of them detected once, and about a sixth sits in the top ten. The sample in question was CD8+ T cells sorted from blood (inferred from file names), obtained from a patient given nivolumab and ipilimumab in sequence. The receptors stem from a human donor with melanoma. The CDR3 runs from the conserved cysteine through the conserved F or W. A D gene is named only where the DNA matches it firmly. Clone size appears in some rows only: once, few, many, or a class for an expanded clone.

J: TRBJ2-7
V: TRBV28
D: TRBD1
size: -
DNA: TGTGCCAGCAGTTTCCGAACCGGGACAGATCCCTACGAGCAGTACTTC
CDR3: CASSFRTGTDPYEQYF

J: TRBJ2-5
V: TRBV21-1
D: -
size: -
DNA: TGTGCCAGCAGCAAAGGTGGAGGGATTGAAGAGACCCAGTACTTC
CDR3: CASSKGGGIEETQYF

J: TRBJ2-5
V: TRBV6-5
D: -
size: once
DNA: TGTGCCAGCAGGACAATTGACGGGGGAGGCGAGACCCAGTACTTC
CDR3: CASRTIDGGGETQYF

J: TRBJ2-5
V: TRBV28
D: TRBD1
size: few
DNA: TGTGCCAGCAGCTCCGGGACAGGGGGATCTAGCGGCCAAGAGACCCAGTACTTC
CDR3: CASSSGTGGSSGQETQYF

J: TRBJ2-7
V: TRBV4-3
D: TRBD2
size: -
DNA: TGCGCCAGCAGCCAAGAGTGGACTAGCGGGAGTTACGAGCAGTACTTC
CDR3: CASSQEWTSGSYEQYF

J: TRBJ2-5
V: TRBV28
D: -
size: -
DNA: TGTGCCAGCAGTTTTGCCATAGCGGAGCAAGAGACCCAGTACTTC
CDR3: CASSFAIAEQETQYF

J: TRBJ2-1
V: TRBV5-1
D: TRBD1
size: few
DNA: TGCGCCAGCAGCCCCCGACAGGGAGACAATGAGCAGTTCTTC
CDR3: CASSPRQGDNEQFF

J: TRBJ2-7
V: TRBV30
D: TRBD1
size: -
DNA: TGTGCCTGGGGGACAGGGGGCTACGAGCAGTACTTC
CDR3: CAWGTGGYEQYF

J: TRBJ2-3
V: TRBV7-6
D: -
size: few
DNA: TGTGCCAGCAGCTTTAGGGCAGGGGTGAGGGATACGCAGTATTTT
CDR3: CASSFRAGVRDTQYF

J: TRBJ2-3
V: TRBV6-6
D: TRBD1
size: few
DNA: TGTGCCAGCAGTTTACGACAGGGAGGCACAGATACGCAGTATTTT
CDR3: CASSLRQGGTDTQYF

J: TRBJ2-4
V: TRBV19
D: TRBD1
size: few
DNA: TGTGCCAGTAAGGTTGGGACAGGCAAAAACATTCAGTACTTC
CDR3: CASKVGTGKNIQYF

J: TRBJ2-7
V: TRBV4-1
D: TRBD2
size: few
DNA: TGCGCCAGCAGCCAAGGACCTAGCGGGGCTTACGAGCAGTACTTC
CDR3: CASSQGPSGAYEQYF

J: TRBJ1-5
V: TRBV15
D: -
size: -
DNA: TGTGCCACCAGCAGAGATTCAGGCTTGAGGGAGCCCCAGCATTTT
CDR3: CATSRDSGLREPQHF

J: TRBJ1-3
V: TRBV7-6
D: -
size: medium-sized
DNA: TGTGCCAGCAGCACGGGAGCCTACACCCCCTCGGGAAACACCATATATTTT
CDR3: CASSTGAYTPSGNTIYF

J: TRBJ2-7
V: TRBV28
D: -
size: once
DNA: TGTGCCAGCAGTTTAGAGGGCAGCTCCTACGAGCAGTACTTC
CDR3: CASSLEGSSYEQYF

J: TRBJ2-2
V: TRBV29-1
D: TRBD1
size: medium-sized
DNA: TGCAGCGTTCAGGGGGCCGGGGAGCTGTTTTTT
CDR3: CSVQGAGELFF

J: TRBJ2-2
V: TRBV28
D: -
size: -
DNA: TGTGCCAGCAGACCCCTCCTAGGAGCGGAAGATAACACCGGGGAGCTGTTTTTT
CDR3: CASRPLLGAEDNTGELFF

J: TRBJ2-7
V: TRBV9
D: -
size: -
DNA: TGTGCCAGCAGCGTAGGGGGTCAGGGGACCGCCGAGCAGTACTTC
CDR3: CASSVGGQGTAEQYF

J: TRBJ1-2
V: TRBV4-3
D: -
size: -
DNA: TGCGCCAGCAGCCAAGAACAGGGTGACTATGGCTACACCTTC
CDR3: CASSQEQGDYGYTF

J: TRBJ2-1
V: TRBV7-8
D: -
size: -
DNA: TGTGCCATCCTAGCAAGTCCTTGGAATGAGCAGTTCTTC
CDR3: CAILASPWNEQFF

J: TRBJ2-7
V: TRBV7-2
D: TRBD1
size: once
DNA: TGTGCCAGCAGCTCAGATCCGGGACAGGTCTTCGACGAGCAGTACTTC
CDR3: CASSSDPGQVFDEQYF

J: TRBJ2-7
V: TRBV19
D: -
size: -
DNA: TGTGCCAGTAGTATAACCTACGGGTTCTACGAGCAGTACTTC
CDR3: CASSITYGFYEQYF

J: TRBJ2-2
V: TRBV5-1
D: -
size: -
DNA: TGCGCCAGCAGCTTAATACAGGGTGACACCGGGGAGCTGTTTTTT
CDR3: CASSLIQGDTGELFF

J: TRBJ2-5
V: TRBV4-2
D: -
size: -
DNA: TGTGCCAGCAGTTCAGACACCCACCAAGAGACCCAGTACTTC
CDR3: CASSSDTHQETQYF

J: TRBJ1-1
V: TRBV28
D: -
size: -
DNA: TGTGCCAGCACCCTAACGCGGGGGTCCACTGAAGCTTTCTTT
CDR3: CASTLTRGSTEAFF

J: TRBJ1-1
V: TRBV6-1
D: -
size: once
DNA: TGTGCCAGCAGTGAACGTGGGAGGAACACTGAAGCTTTCTTT
CDR3: CASSERGRNTEAFF

J: TRBJ2-3
V: TRBV7-2
D: -
size: -
DNA: TGTGCCAGCTCCCTTCTAGGGGTTAGCACAGATACGCAGTATTTT
CDR3: CASSLLGVSTDTQYF

J: TRBJ1-6
V: TRBV2
D: -
size: -
DNA: TGTGCCAGCAGTGAAAGGGGGTACAATTCACCCCTCCACTTT
CDR3: CASSERGYNSPLHF

J: TRBJ2-7
V: TRBV10-3
D: TRBD1
size: -
DNA: TGTGCCATCAGTGACCTTCAGGGGGCCTCCTCCTACGAGCAGTACTTC
CDR3: CAISDLQGASSYEQYF

J: TRBJ2-7
V: TRBV2
D: -
size: -
DNA: TGTGCCAGCAGAAGGGGGTACGAGCAGTACTTC
CDR3: CASRRGYEQYF

J: TRBJ1-3
V: TRBV7-9
D: -
size: -
DNA: TGTGCCAGCAGCTTAGATTGGACACCGAGGACTGGAAACACCATATATTTT
CDR3: CASSLDWTPRTGNTIYF

J: TRBJ2-3
V: TRBV2
D: -
size: once
DNA: TGTGCCAGCAGTGAGCGTTTCAGGGAAGATACGCAGTATTTT
CDR3: CASSERFREDTQYF

J: TRBJ2-1
V: TRBV30
D: -
size: -
DNA: TGTGCCTGGGACTCCAAACAGGTTATGAACAATGAGCAGTTCTTC
CDR3: CAWDSKQVMNNEQFF

J: TRBJ2-7
V: TRBV4-2
D: -
size: few
DNA: TGTGCCAGCAGCTTGCCTAACAGGGACGAGCAGTACTTC
CDR3: CASSLPNRDEQYF

J: TRBJ2-3
V: TRBV28
D: TRBD2
size: -
DNA: TGTGCCAGCAGTTTGGGACTAGTGGGCACAGATACGCAGTATTTT
CDR3: CASSLGLVGTDTQYF

J: TRBJ1-1
V: TRBV7-6
D: -
size: medium-sized
DNA: TGTGCCAGCAGCTTAGCTGACGGGAATACTGAAGCTTTCTTT
CDR3: CASSLADGNTEAFF

J: TRBJ1-1
V: TRBV19
D: TRBD1
size: -
DNA: TGTGCCAGTAGTATCCTGCCAGGGGGTCTTGTCGCTGAAGCTTTCTTT
CDR3: CASSILPGGLVAEAFF

J: TRBJ2-7
V: TRBV11-2
D: -
size: few
DNA: TGTGCCAGCAGCTCCGGGGACACAATAAGGAGCGGGAACTACGAGCAGTACTTC
CDR3: CASSSGDTIRSGNYEQYF

J: TRBJ2-1
V: TRBV2
D: -
size: few
DNA: TGTGCCAGCAGTATGGGGCACCAGTTCTTC
CDR3: CASSMGHQFF

J: TRBJ2-3
V: TRBV5-4
D: -
size: -
DNA: TGTGCCAGCAGCTTGGTAGATGTTAGCACAGATACGCAGTATTTT
CDR3: CASSLVDVSTDTQYF

J: TRBJ1-1
V: TRBV19
D: -
size: -
DNA: TGTGCCAGTAGTTCAGGGTTATACACTGAAGCTTTCTTT
CDR3: CASSSGLYTEAFF

J: TRBJ1-4
V: TRBV19
D: -
size: -
DNA: TGTGCCAGTAGTTACAGGGCAGCCAAGGAAAAACTGTTTTTT
CDR3: CASSYRAAKEKLFF

J: TRBJ2-1
V: TRBV9
D: -
size: -
DNA: TGTGCCAGCAGCGTAGGAGGATCAGCCTCCTACAATGAGCAGTTCTTC
CDR3: CASSVGGSASYNEQFF

J: TRBJ2-7
V: TRBV5-1
D: -
size: -
DNA: TGCGCCAGCAGCTACGGACAGCTCTACGAGCAGTACTTC
CDR3: CASSYGQLYEQYF

J: TRBJ1-2
V: TRBV5-1
D: TRBD1
size: -
DNA: TGCGCCAGCAGCGGTCGACTTACAGGGGACTATGGCTACACCTTC
CDR3: CASSGRLTGDYGYTF

J: TRBJ2-3
V: TRBV5-4
D: TRBD2
size: -
DNA: TGTGCCAGCAGCTTGTATGTTGGGGGGGTAAGCACAGATACGCAGTATTTT
CDR3: CASSLYVGGVSTDTQYF

J: TRBJ2-5
V: TRBV10-1
D: TRBD2
size: -
DNA: TGCGCCAGCAGTGGTGAGAGTGGGACTAGCGGCCCCCGAGAGACCCAGTACTTC
CDR3: CASSGESGTSGPRETQYF

J: TRBJ2-1
V: TRBV28
D: TRBD1
size: few
DNA: TGTGCCAGCAGTTCCGCCCCGACAGGGTTGGACAATGAGCAGTTCTTC
CDR3: CASSSAPTGLDNEQFF

J: TRBJ2-1
V: TRBV27
D: -
size: -
DNA: TGTGCCAGCAAAGACAGCCACCAGGGAAATGAGCAGTTCTTC
CDR3: CASKDSHQGNEQFF

J: TRBJ1-4
V: TRBV6-6
D: -
size: once
DNA: TGTGCCAGCAGTTACTCAGGGAGGGAGAATGAAAAACTGTTTTTT
CDR3: CASSYSGRENEKLFF

J: TRBJ2-7
V: TRBV7-6
D: -
size: few
DNA: TGTGCCAGCAGCTTGGGTGACAAGGGGCCCTACGAGCAGTACTTC
CDR3: CASSLGDKGPYEQYF

J: TRBJ2-7
V: TRBV27
D: -
size: -
DNA: TGTGCCAGCAGCTCCCCCCAGGGCTACGAGCAGTACTTC
CDR3: CASSSPQGYEQYF